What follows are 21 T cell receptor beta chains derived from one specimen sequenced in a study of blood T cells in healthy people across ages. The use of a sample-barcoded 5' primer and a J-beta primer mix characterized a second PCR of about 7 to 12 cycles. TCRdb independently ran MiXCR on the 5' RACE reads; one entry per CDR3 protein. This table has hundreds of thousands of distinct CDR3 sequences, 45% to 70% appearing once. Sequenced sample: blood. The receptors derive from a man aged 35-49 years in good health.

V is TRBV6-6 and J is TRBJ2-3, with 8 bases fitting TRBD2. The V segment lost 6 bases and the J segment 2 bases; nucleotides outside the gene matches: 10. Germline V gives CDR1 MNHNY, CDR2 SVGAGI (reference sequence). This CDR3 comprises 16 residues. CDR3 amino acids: CASSYPQRGPTDTQYF. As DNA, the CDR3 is TGTGCCAGCAGCTACCCCCAGCGGGGGCCCACAGATACGCAGTATTTT.

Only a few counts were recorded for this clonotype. CDR3 protein: CASRMTSGSYEQYF. CDR3 nucleotides: TGTGCCAGCAGGATGACTAGCGGGTCCTACGAGCAGTACTTC. The chain carries TRBV6-1 and TRBJ2-7; 10 bases align to TRBD2. Germline loops: CDR1 MNHNS, CDR2 SASEGT. This CDR3 is 14 amino acids long. Trimming removed 6 bases from V and 1 base from J; junction bases left unmatched: 3.

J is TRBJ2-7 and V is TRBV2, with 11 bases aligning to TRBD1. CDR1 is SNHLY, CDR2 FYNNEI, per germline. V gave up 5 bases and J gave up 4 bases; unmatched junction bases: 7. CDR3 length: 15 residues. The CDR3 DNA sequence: TGTGCCAGCAGTACGCGGACAGGGGGCTCATACGAGCAGTACTTC. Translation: CASSTRTGGSYEQYF.

CDR3: CSARKGGATYEQYF. The CDR3 nucleotides read TGCAGTGCTAGAAAGGGAGGGGCCACCTACGAGCAGTACTTC. The chain is built from TRBV20-1 and TRBJ2-7; TRBD2 matches 7 bases. Germline V gene sequence: CDR1 DFQATT, CDR2 SNEGSKA (reference sequence). The CDR3 is made up of 14 amino acids. The ends lost 2 bases at V and 2 bases at J; junction bases unmatched: 6.

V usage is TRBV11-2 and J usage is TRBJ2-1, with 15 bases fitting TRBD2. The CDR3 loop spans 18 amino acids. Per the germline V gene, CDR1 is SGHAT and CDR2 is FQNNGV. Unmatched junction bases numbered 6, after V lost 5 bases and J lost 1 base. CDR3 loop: CASSPGLAGGPSYNEQFF. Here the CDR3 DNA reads TGTGCCAGCAGCCCTGGACTAGCGGGGGGGCCGTCCTACAATGAGCAGTTCTTC. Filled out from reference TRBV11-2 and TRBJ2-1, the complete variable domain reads EAGVAQSPRYKIIEKRQSVAFWCNPISGHATLYWYQQILGQGPKLLIQFQNNGVVDDSQLPKDRFSAERLKGVDSTLKIQPAKLEDSAVYLCASSPGLAGGPSYNEQFFGPGTRLTVL.

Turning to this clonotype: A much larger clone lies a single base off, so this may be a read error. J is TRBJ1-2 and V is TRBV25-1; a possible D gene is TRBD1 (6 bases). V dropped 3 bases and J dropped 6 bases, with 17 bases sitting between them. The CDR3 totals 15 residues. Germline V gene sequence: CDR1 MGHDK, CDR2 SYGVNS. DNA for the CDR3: TGTGCCAGCAGTGATTTCGGAGGGGGATACGATGGCTACACCTTC. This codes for CASSDFGGGYDGYTF.

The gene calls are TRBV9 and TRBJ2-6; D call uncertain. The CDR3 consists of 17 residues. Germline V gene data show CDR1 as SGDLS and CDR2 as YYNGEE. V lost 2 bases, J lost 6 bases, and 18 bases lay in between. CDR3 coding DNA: TGTGCCAGCAGCGTTTCATCCGACGGTGCTTTGGCCAACGTCCTGACTTTC. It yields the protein CASSVSSDGALANVLTF.

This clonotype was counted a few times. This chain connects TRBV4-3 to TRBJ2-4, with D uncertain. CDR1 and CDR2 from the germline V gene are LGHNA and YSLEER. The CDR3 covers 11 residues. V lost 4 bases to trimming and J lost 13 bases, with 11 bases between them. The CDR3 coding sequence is TGCGCCAGCAGCCCGTACCTCACCCAGTACTTC. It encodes CASSPYLTQYF.

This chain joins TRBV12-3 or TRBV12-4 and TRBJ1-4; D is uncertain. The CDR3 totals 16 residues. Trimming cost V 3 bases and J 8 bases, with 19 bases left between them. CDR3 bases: TGTGCCAGCAGTTTGATCGTATCCGGGAGCGGGGAAAAACTGTTTTTT. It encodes CASSLIVSGSGEKLFF.

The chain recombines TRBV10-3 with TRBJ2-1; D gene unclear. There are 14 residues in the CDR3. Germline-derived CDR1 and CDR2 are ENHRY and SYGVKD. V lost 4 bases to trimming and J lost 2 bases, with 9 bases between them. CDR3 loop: CAISAGRTYNEQFF. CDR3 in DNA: TGTGCCATCAGTGCAGGACGGACCTACAATGAGCAGTTCTTC.

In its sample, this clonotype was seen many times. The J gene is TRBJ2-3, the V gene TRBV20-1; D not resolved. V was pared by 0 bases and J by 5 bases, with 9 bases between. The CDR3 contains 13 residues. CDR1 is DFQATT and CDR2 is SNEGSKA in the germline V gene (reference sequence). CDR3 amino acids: CSARESIGDTQYF. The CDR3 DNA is TGCAGTGCTAGAGAGAGCATAGGAGATACGCAGTATTTT.

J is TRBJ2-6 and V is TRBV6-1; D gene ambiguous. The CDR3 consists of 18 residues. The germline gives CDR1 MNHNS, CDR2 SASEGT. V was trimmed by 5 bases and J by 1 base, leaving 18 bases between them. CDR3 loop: CASSPRFFRNSGANVLTF. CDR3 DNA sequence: TGTGCCAGCAGTCCTCGTTTCTTTAGAAATTCTGGGGCCAACGTCCTGACTTTC.

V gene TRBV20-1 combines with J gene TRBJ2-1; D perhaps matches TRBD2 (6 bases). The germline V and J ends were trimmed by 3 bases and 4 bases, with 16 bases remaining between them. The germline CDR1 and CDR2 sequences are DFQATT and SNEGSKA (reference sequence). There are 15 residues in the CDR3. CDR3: CSARPRDWTYNEQFF. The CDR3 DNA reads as TGCAGTGCTAGGCCCCGGGACTGGACTTACAATGAGCAGTTCTTC.

As DNA, the CDR3 is TGCAGTGCCGCCACAGGGACGAGCGGAGACAATGAGCAGTTCTTC. Its protein product is CSAATGTSGDNEQFF. The rearrangement joins TRBV20-1 to TRBJ2-1, with D maybe TRBD1 (6 bases). Per the germline V gene, CDR1 is DFQATT and CDR2 is SNEGSKA (reference sequence). V was pared by 6 bases and J by 5 bases, with 20 bases between. This CDR3 has 15 residues.

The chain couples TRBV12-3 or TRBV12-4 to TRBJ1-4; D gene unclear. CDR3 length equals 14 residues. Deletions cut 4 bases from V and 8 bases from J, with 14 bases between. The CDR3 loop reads CASSYSNRGEKLFF. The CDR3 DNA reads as TGTGCCAGCAGTTATAGTAATCGAGGGGAAAAACTGTTTTTT.

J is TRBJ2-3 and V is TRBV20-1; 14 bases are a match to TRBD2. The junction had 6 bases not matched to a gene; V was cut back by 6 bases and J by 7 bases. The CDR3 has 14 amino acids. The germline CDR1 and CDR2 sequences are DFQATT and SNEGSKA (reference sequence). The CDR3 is CSASTSGGAYTQYF. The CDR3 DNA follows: TGCAGTGCATCGACTAGCGGGGGGGCTTATACGCAGTATTTT.

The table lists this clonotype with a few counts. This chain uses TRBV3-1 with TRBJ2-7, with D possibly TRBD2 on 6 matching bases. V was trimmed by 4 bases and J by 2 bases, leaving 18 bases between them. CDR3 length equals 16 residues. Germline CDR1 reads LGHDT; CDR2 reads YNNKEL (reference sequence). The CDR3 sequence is CASSRNTGGDTYEQYF. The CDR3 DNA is TGTGCCAGCAGCCGTAACACGGGCGGGGATACCTACGAGCAGTACTTC.

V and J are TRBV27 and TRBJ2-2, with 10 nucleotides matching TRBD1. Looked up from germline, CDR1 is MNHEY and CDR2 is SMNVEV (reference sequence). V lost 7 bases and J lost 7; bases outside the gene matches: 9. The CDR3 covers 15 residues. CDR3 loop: CASTLGTGVNGELFF. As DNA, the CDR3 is TGTGCCAGCACCCTGGGGACAGGGGTGAACGGGGAGCTGTTTTTT.

CDR3 DNA: TGCAGTGCTAGACGTTGGGGGACTACCCAAGAGACCCAGTACTTC. It codes for CSARRWGTTQETQYF. The genes are TRBV20-1 and TRBJ2-5, with 7 bases that match TRBD2. The germline V gene has CDR1 DFQATT and CDR2 SNEGSKA (reference sequence). This CDR3 has 15 residues. The ends lost 2 bases at V and 1 base at J; junction bases unmatched: 7.

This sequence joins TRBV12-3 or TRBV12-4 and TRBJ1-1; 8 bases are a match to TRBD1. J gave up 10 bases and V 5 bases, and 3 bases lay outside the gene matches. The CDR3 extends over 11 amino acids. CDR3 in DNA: TGTGCCAGCAGTCAGGGGGCGAGAGCTTTCTTT. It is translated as CASSQGARAFF.

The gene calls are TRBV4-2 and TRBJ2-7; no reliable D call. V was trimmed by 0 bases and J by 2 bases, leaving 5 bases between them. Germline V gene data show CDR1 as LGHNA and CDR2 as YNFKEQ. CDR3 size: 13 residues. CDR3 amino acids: CASSQDYAYEQYF. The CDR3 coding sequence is TGTGCCAGCAGCCAAGATTATGCCTACGAGCAGTACTTC.